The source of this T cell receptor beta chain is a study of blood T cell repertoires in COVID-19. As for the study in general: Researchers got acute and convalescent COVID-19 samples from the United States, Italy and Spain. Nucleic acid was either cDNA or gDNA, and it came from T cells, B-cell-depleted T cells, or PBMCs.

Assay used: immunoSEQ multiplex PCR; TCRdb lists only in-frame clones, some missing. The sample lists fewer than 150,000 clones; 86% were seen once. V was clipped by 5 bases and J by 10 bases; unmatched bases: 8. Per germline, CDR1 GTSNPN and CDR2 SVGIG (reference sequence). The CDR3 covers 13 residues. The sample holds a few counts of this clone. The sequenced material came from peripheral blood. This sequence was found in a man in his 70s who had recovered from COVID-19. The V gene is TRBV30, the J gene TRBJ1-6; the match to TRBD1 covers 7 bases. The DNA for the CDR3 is TGTGCCTGGCGATGGGACAGCCGCTCACCCCTCCACTTT. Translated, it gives CAWRWDSRSPLHF. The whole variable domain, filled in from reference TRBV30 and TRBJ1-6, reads SQTIHQWPATLVQPVGSPLSLECTVEGTSNPNLYWYRQAAGRGLQLLFYSVGIGQISSEVPQNLSASRPQDRQFILSSKKLLLSDSGFYLCAWRWDSRSPLHFGNGTRLTVT.